The clone carrying this T cell receptor beta chain came up a few times. Its matching antigen is unknown. Primers used in a second PCR of about 6 to 12 cycles were a sample-barcoded 5' primer and a J-beta primer mix. TCRdb re-called the 5' RACE reads with MiXCR, one entry per CDR3 protein. The top ten hold 25% to 35% of the sample, which has fewer than 800,000 distinct CDR3 sequences, 45% to 50% seen once. This specimen comes from a study of blood T cells in healthy people across ages. Whole-study results and caveats: Donor CMV status was unknown, possibly confounding expanded clonotype changes.

Germline lookup yields CDR1 LNHDA and CDR2 SQIVND (reference sequence). The length of the CDR3 is 13 residues. The TCR originated in a woman aged 55-69 years in good health. The material sequenced was blood. The rearrangement links TRBV19 to TRBJ2-4; D remains unclear. The J call could be wrong; TRBJ2-7 is a better fit for the DNA end. CDR3 sequence: CAVLADITYEQYF. The CDR3 DNA follows: TGTGCCGTATTGGCAGATATCACCTACGAGCAGTACTTC.